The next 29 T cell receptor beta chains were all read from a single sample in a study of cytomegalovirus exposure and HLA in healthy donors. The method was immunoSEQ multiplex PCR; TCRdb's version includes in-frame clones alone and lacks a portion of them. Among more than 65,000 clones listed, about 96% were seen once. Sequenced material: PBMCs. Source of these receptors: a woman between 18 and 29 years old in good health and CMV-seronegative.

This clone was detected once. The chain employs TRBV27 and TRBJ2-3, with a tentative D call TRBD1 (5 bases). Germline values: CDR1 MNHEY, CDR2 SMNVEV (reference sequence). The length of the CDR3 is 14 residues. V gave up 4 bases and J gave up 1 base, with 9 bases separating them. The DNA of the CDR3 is TGTGCCAGCAGTTCAGGGATAGGCACAGATACGCAGTATTTT. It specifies CASSSGIGTDTQYF.

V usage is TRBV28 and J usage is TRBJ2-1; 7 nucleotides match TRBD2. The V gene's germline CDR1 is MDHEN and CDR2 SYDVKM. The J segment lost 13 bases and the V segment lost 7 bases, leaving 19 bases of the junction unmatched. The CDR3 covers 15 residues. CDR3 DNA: TGTGCCAGCAACGGCCGGGGGAGGGCCTTTTCGTCCCAGTTCTTC. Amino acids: CASNGRGRAFSSQFF. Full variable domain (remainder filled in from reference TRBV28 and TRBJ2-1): DVKVTQSSRYLVKRTGEKVFLECVQDMDHENMFWYRQDPGLGLRLIYFSYDVKMKEKGDIPEGYSVSREKKERFSLILESASTNQTSMYLCASNGRGRAFSSQFFGPGTRLTVL.

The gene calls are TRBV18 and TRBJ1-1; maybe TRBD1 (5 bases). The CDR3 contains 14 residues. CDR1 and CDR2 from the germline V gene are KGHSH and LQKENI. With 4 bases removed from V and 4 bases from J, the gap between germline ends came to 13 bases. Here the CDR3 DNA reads TGTGCCAGCTCACAAACGGGGGGGGGCACTGAAGCTTTCTTT. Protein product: CASSQTGGGTEAFF.

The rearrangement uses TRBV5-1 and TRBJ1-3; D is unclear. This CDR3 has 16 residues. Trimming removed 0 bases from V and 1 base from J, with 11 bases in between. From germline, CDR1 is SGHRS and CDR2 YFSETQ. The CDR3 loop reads CASSLETGSSGNTIYF. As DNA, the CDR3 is TGCGCCAGCAGCTTGGAAACGGGTTCGTCTGGAAACACCATATATTTT.

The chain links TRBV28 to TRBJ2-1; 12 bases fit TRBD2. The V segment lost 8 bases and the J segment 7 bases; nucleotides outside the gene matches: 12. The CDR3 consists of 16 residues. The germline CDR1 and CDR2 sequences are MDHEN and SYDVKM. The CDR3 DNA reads TGTGCCAGCTACACGGTGCTAGCGGGAGGGATAAATGAGCAGTTCTTC. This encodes CASYTVLAGGINEQFF.

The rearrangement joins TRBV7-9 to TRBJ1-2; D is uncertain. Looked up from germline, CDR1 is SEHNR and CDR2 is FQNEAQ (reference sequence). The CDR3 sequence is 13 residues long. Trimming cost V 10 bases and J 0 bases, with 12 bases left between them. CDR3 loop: CAIDSGANYGYTF. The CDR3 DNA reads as TGTGCCATCGACTCGGGAGCTAACTATGGCTACACCTTC. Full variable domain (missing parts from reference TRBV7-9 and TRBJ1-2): DTGVSQNPRHKITKRGQNVTFRCDPISEHNRLYWYRQTLGQGPEFLTYFQNEAQLEKSRLLSDRFSAERPKGSFSTLEIQRTEQGDSAMYLCAIDSGANYGYTFGSGTRLTVV.

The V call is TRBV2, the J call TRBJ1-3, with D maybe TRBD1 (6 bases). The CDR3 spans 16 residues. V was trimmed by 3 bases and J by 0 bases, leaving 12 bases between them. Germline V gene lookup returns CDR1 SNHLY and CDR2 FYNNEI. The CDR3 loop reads CASSDPDRISGNTIYF. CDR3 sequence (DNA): TGTGCCAGCAGTGATCCCGACAGGATCTCTGGAAACACCATATATTTT.

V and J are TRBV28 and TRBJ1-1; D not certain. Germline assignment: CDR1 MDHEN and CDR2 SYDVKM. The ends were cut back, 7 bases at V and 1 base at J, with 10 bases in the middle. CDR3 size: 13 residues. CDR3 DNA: TGTGCCAGCACCCGGGTATCGAACACTGAAGCTTTCTTT. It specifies CASTRVSNTEAFF.

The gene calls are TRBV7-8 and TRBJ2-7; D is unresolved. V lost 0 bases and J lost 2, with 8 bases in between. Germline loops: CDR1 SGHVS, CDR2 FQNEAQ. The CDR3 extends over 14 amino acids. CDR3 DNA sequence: TGTGCCAGCAGCTTAGCCGGCGGTCCCTACGAGCAGTACTTC. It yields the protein CASSLAGGPYEQYF.

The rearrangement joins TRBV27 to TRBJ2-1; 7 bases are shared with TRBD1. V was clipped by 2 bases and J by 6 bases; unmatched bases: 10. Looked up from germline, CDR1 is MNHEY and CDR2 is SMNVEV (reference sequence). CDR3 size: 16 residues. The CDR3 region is CASSLHRGLTFNEQFF. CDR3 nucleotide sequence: TGTGCCAGCAGTTTACACAGGGGCCTTACATTCAATGAGCAGTTCTTC.

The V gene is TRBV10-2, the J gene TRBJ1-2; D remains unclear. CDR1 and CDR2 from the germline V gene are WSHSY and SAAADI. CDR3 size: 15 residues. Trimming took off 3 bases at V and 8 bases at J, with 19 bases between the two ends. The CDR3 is CASSERVLFILGYTF. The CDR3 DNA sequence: TGCGCCAGCAGTGAACGGGTATTGTTTATCCTCGGCTACACCTTC.

CDR3 DNA: TGTGCCAGCAGCTTAGACGGGGATTACAATGAGCAGTTCTTC. It encodes CASSLDGDYNEQFF. The chain carries TRBV11-3 and TRBJ2-1; weak D call: TRBD2 (5 bases). Trimming pared 0 bases from V and 4 bases from J, leaving 7 bases between. Germline lookup yields CDR1 SGHNT and CDR2 YENEEA. CDR3 length equals 14 residues.

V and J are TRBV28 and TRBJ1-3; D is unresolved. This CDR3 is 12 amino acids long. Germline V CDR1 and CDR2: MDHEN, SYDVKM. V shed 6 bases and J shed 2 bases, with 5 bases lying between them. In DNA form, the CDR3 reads TGTGCCAGCAGGAGAGCTGGAAACACCATATATTTT. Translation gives CASRRAGNTIYF.

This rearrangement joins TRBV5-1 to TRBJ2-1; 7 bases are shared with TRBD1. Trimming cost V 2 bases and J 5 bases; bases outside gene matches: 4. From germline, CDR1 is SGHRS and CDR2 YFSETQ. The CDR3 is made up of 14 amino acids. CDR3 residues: CASSFQTGHNEQFF. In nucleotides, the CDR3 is TGCGCCAGCAGCTTTCAGACAGGGCACAATGAGCAGTTCTTC.

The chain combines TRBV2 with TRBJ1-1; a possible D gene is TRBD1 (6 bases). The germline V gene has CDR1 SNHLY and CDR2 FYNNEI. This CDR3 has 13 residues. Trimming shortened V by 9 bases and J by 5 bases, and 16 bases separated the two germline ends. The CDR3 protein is CASQGTLRTEAFF. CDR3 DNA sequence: TGTGCCAGTCAGGGGACACTTCGGACTGAAGCTTTCTTT.

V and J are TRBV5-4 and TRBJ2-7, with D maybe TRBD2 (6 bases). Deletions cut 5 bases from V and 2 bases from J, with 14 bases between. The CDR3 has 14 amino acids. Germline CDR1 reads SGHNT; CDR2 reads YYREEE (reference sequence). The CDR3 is CASRTGLYTYEQYF. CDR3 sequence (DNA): TGTGCCAGCAGAACCGGACTATACACCTACGAGCAGTACTTC.

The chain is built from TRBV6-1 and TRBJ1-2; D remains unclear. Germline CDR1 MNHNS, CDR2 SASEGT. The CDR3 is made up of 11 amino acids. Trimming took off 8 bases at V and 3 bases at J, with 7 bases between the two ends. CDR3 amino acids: CASPGDYGYTF. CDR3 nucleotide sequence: TGTGCCAGCCCGGGAGACTATGGCTACACCTTC.

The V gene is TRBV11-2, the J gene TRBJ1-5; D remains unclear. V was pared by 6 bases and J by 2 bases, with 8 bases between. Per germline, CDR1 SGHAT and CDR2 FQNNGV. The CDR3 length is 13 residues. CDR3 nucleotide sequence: TGTGCCAGCAGTCGGGAGGGCAATCAGCCCCAGCATTTT. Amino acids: CASSREGNQPQHF.

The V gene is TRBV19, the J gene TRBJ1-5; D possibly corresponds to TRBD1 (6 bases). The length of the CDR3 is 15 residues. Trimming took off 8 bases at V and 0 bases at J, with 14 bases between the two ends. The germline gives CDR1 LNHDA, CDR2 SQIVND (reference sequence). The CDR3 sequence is CASSRQDGSNQPQHF. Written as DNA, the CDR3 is TGTGCCAGTTCCAGACAGGACGGTAGCAATCAGCCCCAGCATTTT. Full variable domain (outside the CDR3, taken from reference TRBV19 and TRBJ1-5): DGGITQSPKYLFRKEGQNVTLSCEQNLNHDAMYWYRQDPGQGLRLIYYSQIVNDFQKGDIAEGYSVSREKKESFPLTVTSAQKNPTAFYLCASSRQDGSNQPQHFGDGTRLSIL.

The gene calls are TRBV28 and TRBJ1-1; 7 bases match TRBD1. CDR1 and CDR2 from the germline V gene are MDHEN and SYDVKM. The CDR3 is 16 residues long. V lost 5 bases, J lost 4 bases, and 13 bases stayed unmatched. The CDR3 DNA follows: TGTGCCAGCAGTACCGGACAGGCTCCATGGGTCACTGAAGCTTTCTTT. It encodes CASSTGQAPWVTEAFF. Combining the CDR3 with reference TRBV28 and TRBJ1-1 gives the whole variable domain DVKVTQSSRYLVKRTGEKVFLECVQDMDHENMFWYRQDPGLGLRLIYFSYDVKMKEKGDIPEGYSVSREKKERFSLILESASTNQTSMYLCASSTGQAPWVTEAFFGQGTRLTVV.

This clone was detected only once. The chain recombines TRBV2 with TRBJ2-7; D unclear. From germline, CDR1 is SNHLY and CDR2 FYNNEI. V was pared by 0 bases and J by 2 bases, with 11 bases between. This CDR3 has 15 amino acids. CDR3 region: CASSEALTFPYEQYF. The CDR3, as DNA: TGTGCCAGCAGTGAAGCTTTAACTTTTCCCTACGAGCAGTACTTC.

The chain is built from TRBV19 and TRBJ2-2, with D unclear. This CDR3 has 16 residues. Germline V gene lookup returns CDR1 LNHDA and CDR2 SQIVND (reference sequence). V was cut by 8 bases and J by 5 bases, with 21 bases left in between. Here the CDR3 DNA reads TGTGCCAGTGCTTCCGCAGATCCGATCCAGACCGGGGAGCTGTTTTTT. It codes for CASASADPIQTGELFF.

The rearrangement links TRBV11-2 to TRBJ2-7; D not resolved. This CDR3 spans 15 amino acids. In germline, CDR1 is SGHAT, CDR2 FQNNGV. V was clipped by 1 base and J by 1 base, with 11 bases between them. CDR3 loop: CASSLGPSSSYEQYF. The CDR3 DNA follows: TGTGCCAGCAGCTTAGGCCCTAGTTCGTCCTACGAGCAGTACTTC.

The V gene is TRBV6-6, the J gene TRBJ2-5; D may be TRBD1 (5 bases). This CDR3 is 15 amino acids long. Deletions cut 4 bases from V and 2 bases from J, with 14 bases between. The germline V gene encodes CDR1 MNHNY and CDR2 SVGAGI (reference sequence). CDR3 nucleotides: TGTGCCAGCAGTTCGCCCTGGCGACAGCAAGAGACCCAGTACTTC. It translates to CASSSPWRQQETQYF.

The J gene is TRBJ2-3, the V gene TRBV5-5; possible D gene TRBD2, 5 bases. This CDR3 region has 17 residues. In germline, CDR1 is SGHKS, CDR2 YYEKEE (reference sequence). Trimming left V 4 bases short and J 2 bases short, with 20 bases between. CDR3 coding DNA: TGTGCCAGCAGCCTACCCCTCGTGGGAGCGGCCACAGATACGCAGTATTTT. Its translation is CASSLPLVGAATDTQYF.

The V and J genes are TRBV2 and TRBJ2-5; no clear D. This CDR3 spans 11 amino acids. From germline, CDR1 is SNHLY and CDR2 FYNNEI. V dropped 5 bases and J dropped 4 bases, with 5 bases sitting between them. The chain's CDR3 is CASSWLETQYF. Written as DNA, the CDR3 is TGTGCCAGCAGTTGGCTAGAGACCCAGTACTTC.

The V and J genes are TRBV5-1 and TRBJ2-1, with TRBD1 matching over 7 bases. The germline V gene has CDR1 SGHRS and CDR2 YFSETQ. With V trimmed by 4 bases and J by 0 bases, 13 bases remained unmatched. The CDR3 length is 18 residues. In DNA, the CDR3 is TGCGCCAGCAGCCCTCCAGGGACAGCTAAGAGCTCCTACAATGAGCAGTTCTTC. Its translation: CASSPPGTAKSSYNEQFF.

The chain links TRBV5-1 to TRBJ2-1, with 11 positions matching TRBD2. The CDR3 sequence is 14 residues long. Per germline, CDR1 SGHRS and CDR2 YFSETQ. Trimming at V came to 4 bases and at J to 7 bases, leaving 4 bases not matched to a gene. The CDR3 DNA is TGCGCCAGCAGCCAGGGACTAGCGGCTAATGAGCAGTTCTTC. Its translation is CASSQGLAANEQFF.

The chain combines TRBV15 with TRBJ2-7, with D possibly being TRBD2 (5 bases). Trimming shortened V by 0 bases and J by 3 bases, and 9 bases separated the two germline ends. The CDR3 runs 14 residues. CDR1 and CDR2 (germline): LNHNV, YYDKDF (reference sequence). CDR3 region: CATSRDPTSYEQYF. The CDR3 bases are TGTGCCACCAGCAGAGATCCTACTAGCTACGAGCAGTACTTC.